This TCR beta chain was sequenced during a study of T cells in Graves' hyperthyroidism and ophthalmopathy. Germline V CDR1 and CDR2: MDHEN, SYDVKM. The CDR3 totals 13 residues. V was pared by 8 bases and J by 2 bases, with 9 bases between. What was amplified from RNA transcripts were TCR beta CDR3 regions. A first-round RT-PCR of the TCR CDR3 used the HTBI primer set. From the multiplex PCR reads, TCRdb called clonotypes with MiXCR, one entry per CDR3 protein. The sample has some 620,000 distinct CDR3 sequences, roughly 16% seen once. The clonotype originates from a woman between 25 and 40 years old with Graves' hyperthyroidism. Sequencing input: blood. J is TRBJ2-2 and V is TRBV28; unclear D gene. The CDR3 here is CASCERNTGELFF. The CDR3 coding sequence is TGTGCCAGCTGCGAGAGAAACACCGGGGAGCTGTTTTTT.